The 2 T cell receptor beta chains reported below all come from one sample, sequenced in a study of beta chain features in type 1 diabetes. TCRB transcripts that were expressed got sequenced, as all of the isolated RNA had been reverse transcribed. Data came from immunoSEQ multiplex PCR; TCRdb stores just in-frame clones and leaves some out. The sample yields under 900,000 clones, under 20% seen once. The sequenced sample was naive CD4+ T cells from blood. Source of these receptors: a woman aged 18-29 years in good health.

The rearrangement uses TRBV7-2 and TRBJ1-4; no reliable D call. Germline values: CDR1 SGHTA, CDR2 FQGNSA. The CDR3 covers 14 residues. V gave up 5 bases and J gave up 6 bases, with 13 bases separating them. CDR3 DNA sequence: TGTGCCAGCAGCCCTCAGAATTACCATGAAAAACTGTTTTTT. Encoded protein: CASSPQNYHEKLFF.

The V gene is TRBV28, the J gene TRBJ1-3, with D possibly TRBD1 on 5 matching bases. CDR3 length: 18 residues. Trimming stripped 8 bases from V and 0 bases from J, with 23 bases between. CDR1 and CDR2 from the germline V gene are MDHEN and SYDVKM. CDR3 DNA: TGTGCCAGCGCGCCCACAGGTCTCCCAAGCAGCTCTGGAAACACCATATATTTT. This encodes CASAPTGLPSSSGNTIYF.